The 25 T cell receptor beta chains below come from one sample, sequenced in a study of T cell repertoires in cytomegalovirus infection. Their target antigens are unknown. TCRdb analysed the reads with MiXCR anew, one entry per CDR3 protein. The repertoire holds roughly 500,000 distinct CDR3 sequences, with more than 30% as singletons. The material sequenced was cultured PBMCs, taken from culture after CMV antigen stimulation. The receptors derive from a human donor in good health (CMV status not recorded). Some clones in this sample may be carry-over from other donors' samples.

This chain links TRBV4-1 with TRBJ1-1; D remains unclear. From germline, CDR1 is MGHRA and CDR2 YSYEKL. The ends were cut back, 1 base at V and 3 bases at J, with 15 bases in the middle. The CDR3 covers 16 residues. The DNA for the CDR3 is TGCGCCAGCAGCCAAGGCCCTCTTTCGTGGGACACTGAAGCTTTCTTT. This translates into CASSQGPLSWDTEAFF.

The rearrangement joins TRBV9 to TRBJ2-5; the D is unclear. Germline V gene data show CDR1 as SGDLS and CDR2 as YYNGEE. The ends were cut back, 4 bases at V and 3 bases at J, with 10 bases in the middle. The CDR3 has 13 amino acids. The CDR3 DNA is TGTGCCAGCAGCTTCAGGACGGAAGAGACCCAGTACTTC. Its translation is CASSFRTEETQYF.

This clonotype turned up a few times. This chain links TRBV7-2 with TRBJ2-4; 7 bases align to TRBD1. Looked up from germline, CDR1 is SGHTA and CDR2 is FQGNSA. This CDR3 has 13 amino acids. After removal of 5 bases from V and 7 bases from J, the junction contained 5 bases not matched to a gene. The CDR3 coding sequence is TGTGCCAGCAGCGTACGACAGGGTAACATTCAGTACTTC. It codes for CASSVRQGNIQYF.

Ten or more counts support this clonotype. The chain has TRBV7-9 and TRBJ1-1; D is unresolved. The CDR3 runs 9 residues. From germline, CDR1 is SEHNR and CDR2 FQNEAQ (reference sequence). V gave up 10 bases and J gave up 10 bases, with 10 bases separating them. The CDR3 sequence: CATTEVAFF. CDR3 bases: TGTGCCACCACCGAAGTAGCTTTCTTT.

The CDR3 protein is CSARVRSEETQYF. CDR3 DNA: TGCAGTGCTAGGGTCCGGTCAGAAGAGACCCAGTACTTC. The chain recombines TRBV20-1 with TRBJ2-5, with D unclear. The germline V gene encodes CDR1 DFQATT and CDR2 SNEGSKA (reference sequence). V was clipped by 3 bases and J by 3 bases, with 11 bases between them. The CDR3 spans 13 residues.

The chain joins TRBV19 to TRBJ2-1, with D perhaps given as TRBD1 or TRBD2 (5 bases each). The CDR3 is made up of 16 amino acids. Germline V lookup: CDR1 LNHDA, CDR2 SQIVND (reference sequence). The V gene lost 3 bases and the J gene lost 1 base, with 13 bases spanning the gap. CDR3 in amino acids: CASSIRGGLSYNEQFF. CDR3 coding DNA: TGTGCCAGTAGTATCCGGGGCGGTTTATCCTACAATGAGCAGTTCTTC. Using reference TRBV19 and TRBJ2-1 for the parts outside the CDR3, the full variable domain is DGGITQSPKYLFRKEGQNVTLSCEQNLNHDAMYWYRQDPGQGLRLIYYSQIVNDFQKGDIAEGYSVSREKKESFPLTVTSAQKNPTAFYLCASSIRGGLSYNEQFFGPGTRLTVL.

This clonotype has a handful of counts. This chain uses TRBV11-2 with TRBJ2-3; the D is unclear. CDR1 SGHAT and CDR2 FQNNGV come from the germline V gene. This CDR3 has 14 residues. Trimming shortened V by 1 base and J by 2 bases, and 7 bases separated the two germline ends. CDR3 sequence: CASSLVGYTDTQYF. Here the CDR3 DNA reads TGTGCCAGCAGCTTAGTCGGATACACAGATACGCAGTATTTT.

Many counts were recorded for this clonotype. The chain's CDR3 is CASSLTTEAFF. The CDR3 region has the DNA TGTGCCAGCAGCTTAACGACTGAAGCTTTCTTT. The chain links TRBV28 to TRBJ1-1; no definite D call. The CDR3 is made up of 11 amino acids. V dropped 6 bases and J dropped 5 bases, with 7 bases sitting between them. In germline, CDR1 is MDHEN, CDR2 SYDVKM.

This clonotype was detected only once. Here the CDR3 reads CAWSVREQYF. CDR3 sequence (DNA): TGTGCCTGGAGTGTACGTGAGCAGTACTTC. The chain joins TRBV30 to TRBJ2-7; no definite D call. V lost 0 bases to trimming and J lost 7 bases, with 4 bases between them. This CDR3 contains 10 residues. The germline V gene encodes CDR1 GTSNPN and CDR2 SVGIG (reference sequence).

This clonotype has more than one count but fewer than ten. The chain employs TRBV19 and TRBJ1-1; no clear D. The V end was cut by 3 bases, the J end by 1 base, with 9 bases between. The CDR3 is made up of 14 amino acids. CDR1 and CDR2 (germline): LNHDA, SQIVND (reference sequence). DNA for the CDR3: TGTGCCAGTAGTATGGAGTGGCCGAACACTGAAGCTTTCTTT. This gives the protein CASSMEWPNTEAFF.

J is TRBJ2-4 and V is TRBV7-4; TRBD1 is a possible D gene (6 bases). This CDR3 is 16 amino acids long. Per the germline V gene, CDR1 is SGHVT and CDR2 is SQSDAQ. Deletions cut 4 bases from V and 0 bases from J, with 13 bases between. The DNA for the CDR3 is TGTGCCAGCAGCTCTACAGGGAAAGAAGCCAAAAACATTCAGTACTTC. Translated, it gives CASSSTGKEAKNIQYF.

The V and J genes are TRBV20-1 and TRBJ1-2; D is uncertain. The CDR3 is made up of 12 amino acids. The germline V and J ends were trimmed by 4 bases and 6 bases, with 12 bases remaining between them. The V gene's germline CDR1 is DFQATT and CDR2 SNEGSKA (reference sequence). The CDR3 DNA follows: TGCAGTGCTACCTGGAAAGGAGATGGCTACACCTTC. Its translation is CSATWKGDGYTF.

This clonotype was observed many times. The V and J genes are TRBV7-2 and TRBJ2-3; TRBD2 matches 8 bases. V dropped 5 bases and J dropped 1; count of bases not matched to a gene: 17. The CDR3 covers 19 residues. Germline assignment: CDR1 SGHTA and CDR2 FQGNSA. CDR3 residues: CASSPSIFWTSRRTDTQYF. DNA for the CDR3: TGTGCCAGCAGCCCGTCTATTTTCTGGACTAGCCGCCGCACAGATACGCAGTATTTT. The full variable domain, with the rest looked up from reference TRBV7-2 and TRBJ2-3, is GAGVSQSPSNKVTEKGKDVELRCDPISGHTALYWYRQSLGQGLEFLIYFQGNSAPDKSGLPSDRFSAERTGGSVSTLTIQRTQQEDSAVYLCASSPSIFWTSRRTDTQYFGPGTRLTVL.

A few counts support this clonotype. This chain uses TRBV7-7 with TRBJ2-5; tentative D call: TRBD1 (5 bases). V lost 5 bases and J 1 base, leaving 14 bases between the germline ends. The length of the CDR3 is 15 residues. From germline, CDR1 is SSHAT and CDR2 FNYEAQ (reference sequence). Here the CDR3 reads CASSARQGLQETQYF. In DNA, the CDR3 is TGTGCCAGCAGCGCCCGGCAGGGCCTCCAAGAGACCCAGTACTTC.

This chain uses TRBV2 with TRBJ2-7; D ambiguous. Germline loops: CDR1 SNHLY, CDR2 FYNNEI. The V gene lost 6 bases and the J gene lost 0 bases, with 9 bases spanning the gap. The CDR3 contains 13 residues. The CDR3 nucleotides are TGTGCCAGCAGGTTTTTGCACTCCTACGAGCAGTACGTC. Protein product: CASRFLHSYEQYV.

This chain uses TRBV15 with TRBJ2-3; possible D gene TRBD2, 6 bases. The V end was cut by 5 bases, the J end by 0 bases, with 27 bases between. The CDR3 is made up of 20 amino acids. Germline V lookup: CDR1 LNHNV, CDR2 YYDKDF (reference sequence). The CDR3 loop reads CATSAPPGRGEGTSTDTQYF. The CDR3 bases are TGTGCCACCAGCGCTCCCCCGGGGCGGGGAGAGGGGACTAGCACAGATACGCAGTATTTT.

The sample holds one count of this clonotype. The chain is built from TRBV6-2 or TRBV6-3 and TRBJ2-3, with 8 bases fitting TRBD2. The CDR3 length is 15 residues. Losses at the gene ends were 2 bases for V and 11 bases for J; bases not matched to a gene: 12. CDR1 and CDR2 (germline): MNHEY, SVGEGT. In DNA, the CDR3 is TGTGCCAGCAGTTACACCGCCGGGACTAGTCTGAAGCAGTATTTT. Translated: CASSYTAGTSLKQYF.

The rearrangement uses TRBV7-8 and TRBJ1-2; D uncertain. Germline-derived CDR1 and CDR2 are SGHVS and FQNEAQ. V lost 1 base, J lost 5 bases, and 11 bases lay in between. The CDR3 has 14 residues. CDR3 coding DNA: TGTGCCAGCAGCTTAGTTGGCGGGAAGTATGGCTACACCTTC. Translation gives CASSLVGGKYGYTF. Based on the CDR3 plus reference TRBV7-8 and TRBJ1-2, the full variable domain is GAGVSQSPRYKVAKRGQDVALRCDPISGHVSLFWYQQALGQGPEFLTYFQNEAQLDKSGLPSDRFFAERPEGSVSTLKIQRTQQEDSAVYLCASSLVGGKYGYTFGSGTRLTVV.

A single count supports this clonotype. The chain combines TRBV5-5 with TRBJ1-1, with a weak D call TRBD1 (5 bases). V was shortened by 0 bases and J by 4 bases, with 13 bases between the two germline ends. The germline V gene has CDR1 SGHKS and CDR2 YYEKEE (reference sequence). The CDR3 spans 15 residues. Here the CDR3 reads CASSLGEGSGTEAFF. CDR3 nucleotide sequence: TGTGCCAGCAGCTTGGGGGAGGGGAGCGGCACTGAAGCTTTCTTT.

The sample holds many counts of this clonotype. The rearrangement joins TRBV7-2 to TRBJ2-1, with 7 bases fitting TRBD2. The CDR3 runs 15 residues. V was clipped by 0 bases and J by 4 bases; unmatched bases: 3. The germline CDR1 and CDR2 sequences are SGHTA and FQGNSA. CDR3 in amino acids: CASSLAGTTYNEQFF. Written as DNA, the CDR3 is TGTGCCAGCAGCTTAGCTGGGACTACATACAATGAGCAGTTCTTC.

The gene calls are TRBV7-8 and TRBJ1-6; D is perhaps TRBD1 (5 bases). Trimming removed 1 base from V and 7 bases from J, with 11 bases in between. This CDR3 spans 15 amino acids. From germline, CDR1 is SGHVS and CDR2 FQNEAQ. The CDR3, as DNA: TGTGCCAGCAGCTTAGGCAGGGTTAACAATTCACCCCTCCACTTT. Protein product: CASSLGRVNNSPLHF. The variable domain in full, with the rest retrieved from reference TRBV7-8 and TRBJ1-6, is GAGVSQSPRYKVAKRGQDVALRCDPISGHVSLFWYQQALGQGPEFLTYFQNEAQLDKSGLPSDRFFAERPEGSVSTLKIQRTQQEDSAVYLCASSLGRVNNSPLHFGNGTRLTVT.

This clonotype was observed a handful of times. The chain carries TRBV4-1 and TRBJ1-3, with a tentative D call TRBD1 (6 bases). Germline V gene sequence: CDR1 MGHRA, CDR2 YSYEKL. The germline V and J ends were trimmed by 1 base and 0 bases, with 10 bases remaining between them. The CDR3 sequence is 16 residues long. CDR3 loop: CASSQATGNSGNTIYF. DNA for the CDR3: TGCGCCAGCAGCCAAGCGACAGGAAACTCTGGAAACACCATATATTTT.

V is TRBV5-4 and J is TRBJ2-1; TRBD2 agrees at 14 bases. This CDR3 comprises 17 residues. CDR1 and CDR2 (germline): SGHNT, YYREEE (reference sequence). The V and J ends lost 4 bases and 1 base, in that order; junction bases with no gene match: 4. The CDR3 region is CASSLGTSGGSYNEQFF. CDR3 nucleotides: TGTGCCAGCAGCCTGGGGACTAGCGGGGGTTCCTACAATGAGCAGTTCTTC.

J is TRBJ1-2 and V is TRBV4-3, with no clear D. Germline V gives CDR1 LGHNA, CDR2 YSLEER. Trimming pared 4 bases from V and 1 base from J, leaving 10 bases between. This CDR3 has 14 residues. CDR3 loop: CASSRSDLNYGYTF. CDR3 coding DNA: TGCGCCAGCAGCCGATCGGACCTTAACTATGGCTACACCTTC.

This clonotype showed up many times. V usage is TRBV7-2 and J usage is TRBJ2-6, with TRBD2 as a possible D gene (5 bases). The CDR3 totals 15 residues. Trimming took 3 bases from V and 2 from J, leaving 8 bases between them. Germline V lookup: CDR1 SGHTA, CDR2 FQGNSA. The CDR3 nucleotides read TGTGCCAGCAGCTTTTTGGGAGCTGGGGCCAACGTCCTGACTTTC. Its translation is CASSFLGAGANVLTF.